This T cell receptor beta chain came from a study of blood T cell repertoires in COVID-19. Study-wide context: Donors in the United States, Italy and Spain gave samples during acute or convalescent COVID-19. In each case, the material was cDNA or gDNA derived from T cells, B-cell-depleted T cells, or PBMCs.

Seattle's enrolled individuals joined amid active infection and were then monitored longitudinally. In the source study's methods: Amplified reference gene primers provided the basis for estimating nucleated cell counts. Generated by immunoSEQ multiplex PCR, the TCRdb table keeps only in-frame clones and is missing some. V and J calls and clone size are as listed in that table; D and trimming were resolved from the DNA. The table records fewer than 250,000 clones, roughly nine tenths of them present only once. This clone was counted a single time. With 0 bases removed from V and 2 bases from J, the gap between germline ends came to 11 bases. Germline V gives CDR1 SGHKS, CDR2 YYEKEE (reference sequence). The CDR3 has 15 amino acids.

The material sequenced was peripheral blood. V is TRBV5-5 and J is TRBJ1-2; D gene unclear. The origin of this receptor is a man between 60 and 75 years old with COVID-19, enrolled during active disease. As DNA, the CDR3 is TGTGCCAGCAGCTTGGTTGTAGGGAGCAACTATGGCTACACCTTC. It is translated as CASSLVVGSNYGYTF.